One and the same sample provided the 21 T cell receptor beta chains below, sequenced in a study of prognosis after radiotherapy for stage I lung cancer. Two-round multiplex PCR on genomic DNA was the method by which TCR beta CDR3 was amplified. Amplification during the initial PCR round employed primers specific to each TRBV and TRBJ gene. TCRdb re-called the multiplex PCR reads through MiXCR, storing one row per CDR3 protein. The data hold some 11,000 distinct CDR3 sequences, with approximately 53% observed a single time. Sequencing was performed on PBMCs, taken before or after stereotactic body radiation therapy (not recorded which). Source of these receptors: a donor aged 50 or older with non-small cell lung cancer.

By sample fraction, this clonotype is medium-sized. The chain is built from TRBV7-9 and TRBJ2-7; TRBD1 might be the D (5 bases). Germline V gene lookup returns CDR1 SEHNR and CDR2 FQNEAQ (reference sequence). V shed 8 bases and J shed 2 bases, with 13 bases lying between them. The CDR3 length is 13 residues. This CDR3 is CASQADSPYEQYF. The DNA for the CDR3 is TGTGCCAGCCAGGCCGACAGTCCCTACGAGCAGTACTTC.

This clonotype was picked up a small number of times. The V and J genes are TRBV20-1 and TRBJ2-3, with 12 bases lining up with TRBD2. Germline trimming cut 6 bases from V and 5 bases from J; bases unmatched to any gene: 3. The germline V gene has CDR1 DFQATT and CDR2 SNEGSKA (reference sequence). There are 13 residues in the CDR3. The CDR3 here is CSARLAGEDTQYF. The CDR3 bases are TGCAGTGCAAGACTAGCGGGGGAAGATACGCAGTATTTT.

In the case of this clonotype: A much bigger clone sits one base away, suggesting this may be a read error. V is TRBV6-1 and J is TRBJ1-1, with 7 bases matching TRBD1. Germline loops: CDR1 MNHNS, CDR2 SASEGT. V lost 9 bases to trimming and J lost 3 bases; unmatched junction nucleotides: 16. This CDR3 contains 16 residues. This CDR3 reads CASSKREQGSYTEAFF. As DNA, the CDR3 is TGTGCCAGTTCAAAACGAGAACAGGGGTCTTACACTGAAGCTTTCTTT.

This clonotype was counted ten times or more. V usage is TRBV10-2 and J usage is TRBJ1-2; D is undetermined. V was pared by 6 bases and J by 3 bases, with 8 bases between. CDR3 length: 12 residues. Germline V gives CDR1 WSHSY, CDR2 SAAADI. As DNA, the CDR3 is TGCGCCAGCAGGAAGGATGACTATGGCTACACCTTC. Amino acids: CASRKDDYGYTF.

This chain joins TRBV6-1 and TRBJ2-7; 8 bases line up with TRBD1. Trimming at V came to 4 bases and at J to 6 bases, leaving 5 bases not matched to a gene. The CDR3 length is 13 residues. In germline, CDR1 is MNHNS, CDR2 SASEGT. The CDR3 loop is CASSVTGVGEQYF. CDR3 DNA sequence: TGTGCCAGCAGTGTGACAGGGGTCGGCGAGCAGTACTTC.

This clonotype was detected ten times or more. The chain couples TRBV10-3 to TRBJ1-5; no clear D gene. The germline V gene encodes CDR1 ENHRY and CDR2 SYGVKD. V lost 4 bases and J 9 bases, leaving 13 bases between the germline ends. The CDR3 sequence is 13 residues long. CDR3 DNA: TGTGCCATCAGTGGTCAGGAGGTTGGGCCCCAGCATTTT. Protein: CAISGQEVGPQHF.

Sample share makes this clonotype medium-sized. The chain carries TRBV6-2 or TRBV6-3 and TRBJ2-1; 14 positions agree with TRBD2. This CDR3 has 17 residues. Germline trimming cut 0 bases from V and 4 bases from J; bases unmatched to any gene: 2. Looked up from germline, CDR1 is MNHEY and CDR2 is SVGEGT. The CDR3 sequence: CASSYSGLAGVYNEQFF. CDR3 nucleotides: TGTGCCAGCAGTTACTCGGGACTAGCGGGAGTGTACAATGAGCAGTTCTTC.

This clonotype occurred many times. This chain joins TRBV7-2 and TRBJ2-5; 7 bases map to TRBD1. This CDR3 spans 13 amino acids. Per the germline V gene, CDR1 is SGHTA and CDR2 is FQGNSA. J lost 4 bases, V lost 5 bases, and 4 bases had no gene match. The CDR3 region has the DNA TGTGCCAGCAGCCAAGACAGGGCAGAGACCCAGTACTTC. It encodes CASSQDRAETQYF.

This chain links TRBV20-1 with TRBJ1-2; possibly TRBD1 for D (6 bases). V lost 3 bases to trimming and J lost 3 bases, with 17 bases between them. Germline CDR1 and CDR2: DFQATT and SNEGSKA (reference sequence). This CDR3 region has 15 residues. The CDR3 spells CSARGHREWDYGYTF. The DNA of the CDR3 is TGCAGTGCTAGGGGTCACAGGGAATGGGACTATGGCTACACCTTC.

V is TRBV2 and J is TRBJ2-2; 12 bases match TRBD2. The V gene end was trimmed by 4 bases and the J gene end by 4 bases; junction bases not matched to a gene: 1. CDR3 length: 15 residues. The germline CDR1 and CDR2 sequences are SNHLY and FYNNEI. The CDR3 is CASSGLAGATGELFF. Here the CDR3 DNA reads TGTGCCAGCAGTGGACTAGCGGGAGCCACCGGGGAGCTGTTTTTT.

This clonotype was seen at least ten times. The V call is TRBV5-1, the J call TRBJ1-2; D is ambiguous. This CDR3 spans 15 amino acids. Trimming took 0 bases from V and 4 from J, leaving 13 bases between them. Germline CDR1 is SGHRS and CDR2 is YFSETQ. The CDR3, as DNA: TGCGCCAGCAGCTTGGAATCCGGGTTGAGCTATGGCTACACCTTC. It translates to CASSLESGLSYGYTF.

In its sample, this clonotype is medium-sized. The V gene is TRBV28, the J gene TRBJ1-5, with 7 bases matching TRBD1. CDR3 length equals 13 residues. Germline-derived CDR1 and CDR2 are MDHEN and SYDVKM. V lost 5 bases to trimming and J lost 8 bases; unmatched junction nucleotides: 6. The DNA of the CDR3 is TGTGCCAGCAGTGACGACAGGGTCAAGCCCCAGCATTTT. Amino acid sequence: CASSDDRVKPQHF.

This clonotype is termed medium-sized. This rearrangement joins TRBV5-5 to TRBJ2-3, with 10 nucleotides matching TRBD1. Germline CDR1 and CDR2: SGHKS and YYEKEE (reference sequence). The V and J ends lost 0 bases and 2 bases, in that order; junction bases with no gene match: 3. The CDR3 loop spans 16 amino acids. CDR3 nucleotide sequence: TGTGCCAGCAGCTTGGTGGGGACAGGGGTCACAGATACGCAGTATTTT. This encodes CASSLVGTGVTDTQYF.

This clonotype showed up many times. This chain uses TRBV7-9 with TRBJ2-5; 10 bases fit TRBD1. The ends lost 5 bases at V and 4 bases at J; junction bases unmatched: 10. Per the germline V gene, CDR1 is SEHNR and CDR2 is FQNEAQ (reference sequence). The CDR3 totals 16 residues. CDR3 in amino acids: CASSPLTGGLLETQYF. The CDR3 region has the DNA TGTGCCAGCAGCCCTTTGACAGGGGGCTTGCTAGAGACCCAGTACTTC.

V usage is TRBV20-1 and J usage is TRBJ1-6; no reliable D call. The CDR3 runs to 17 residues. Germline assignment: CDR1 DFQATT and CDR2 SNEGSKA (reference sequence). V was pared by 0 bases and J by 2 bases, with 14 bases between. The CDR3 here is CSARDEEKITYNSPLHF. CDR3 nucleotides: TGCAGTGCTAGAGATGAAGAGAAGATAACCTATAATTCACCCCTCCACTTT.

In regard to this clonotype: With a much larger clone just one base away, this may be a read error. The chain is built from TRBV2 and TRBJ2-3; maybe TRBD2 (6 bases). The CDR3 has 15 residues. In germline, CDR1 is SNHLY, CDR2 FYNNEI. As DNA, the CDR3 is TGTGTCAGCAGTGAAAGCGGGTCTAGCACAGATACGCAGTATTTT. It specifies CVSSESGSSTDTQYF. Complete variable domain (other parts from reference TRBV2 and TRBJ2-3): EPEVTQTPSHQVTQMGQEVILRCVPISNHLYFYWYRQILGQKVEFLVSFYNNEISEKSEIFDDQFSVERPDGSNFTLKIRSTKLEDSAMYFCVSSESGSSTDTQYFGPGTRLTVL.

This chain connects TRBV6-1 to TRBJ2-7; D may match TRBD1 or TRBD2 (5 bases each). Germline V lookup: CDR1 MNHNS, CDR2 SASEGT. The CDR3 covers 12 residues. Trimming left V 3 bases short and J 4 bases short, with 7 bases between. CDR3 sequence reads: CASSDWGYEQYF. CDR3 in DNA: TGTGCCAGCAGTGATTGGGGGTACGAGCAGTACTTC.

This clonotype ranks as medium-sized. V is TRBV6-4 and J is TRBJ1-2; no reliable D call. The germline gives CDR1 MRHNA, CDR2 SNTAGT. The length of the CDR3 is 15 residues. V was shortened by 6 bases and J by 5 bases, with 19 bases between the two germline ends. Here the CDR3 reads CASRSVAGDYYGYTF. In DNA, the CDR3 is TGTGCCAGCAGATCCGTAGCCGGGGATTATTATGGCTACACCTTC.

The chain combines TRBV11-3 with TRBJ1-1; D uncertain. The CDR3 spans 14 residues. Per germline, CDR1 SGHNT and CDR2 YENEEA. V shed 4 bases and J shed 8 bases, with 17 bases lying between them. The CDR3, as DNA: TGTGCCAGCAGCTATAATCTGGGGAAACCCGAAGCTTTCTTT. It translates to CASSYNLGKPEAFF.

The chain has TRBV5-1 and TRBJ2-3; D ambiguous. The CDR3 has 12 residues. V lost 0 bases to trimming and J lost 2 bases, with 1 base between them. Looked up from germline, CDR1 is SGHRS and CDR2 is YFSETQ. The CDR3 sequence is CASSLATDTQYF. For the CDR3, the DNA is TGCGCCAGCAGCTTGGCCACAGATACGCAGTATTTT.

This chain links TRBV20-1 with TRBJ1-5; the D gene is possibly TRBD1 (6 bases). The CDR3 is 12 amino acids. CDR1 and CDR2 (germline): DFQATT, SNEGSKA (reference sequence). Trimming pared 3 bases from V and 4 bases from J, leaving 7 bases between. CDR3 sequence reads: CSARTGNQPQHF. The CDR3 DNA reads as TGCAGTGCTAGGACAGGAAATCAGCCCCAGCATTTT.